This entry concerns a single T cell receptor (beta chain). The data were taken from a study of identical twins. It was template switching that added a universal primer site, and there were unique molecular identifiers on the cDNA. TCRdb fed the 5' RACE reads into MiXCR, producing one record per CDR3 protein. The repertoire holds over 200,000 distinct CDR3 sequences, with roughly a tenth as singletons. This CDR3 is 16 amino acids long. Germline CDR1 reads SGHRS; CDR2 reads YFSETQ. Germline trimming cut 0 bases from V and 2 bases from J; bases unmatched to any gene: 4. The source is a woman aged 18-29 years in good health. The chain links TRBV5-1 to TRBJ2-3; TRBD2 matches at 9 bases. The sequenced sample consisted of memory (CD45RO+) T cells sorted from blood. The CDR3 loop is CASSLGTSVYTDTQYF. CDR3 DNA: TGCGCCAGCAGCTTGGGGACTAGCGTATACACAGATACGCAGTATTTT.